Listed below are T cell receptor beta chains from one sample, sequenced in a study of CD8+CD57+ T cells in acquired aplastic anemia. TCRdb re-derived calls from the reads in MiXCR, one entry per CDR3 protein. The table includes about 180,000 distinct CDR3 sequences, 40% to 55% detected once. Sequencing was done on a sample of sorted CD4+, CD8+, or CD8+CD57+ T cells (not recorded which) from PBMCs. The receptors shown here come from a human donor in good health. CDR3s include the opening cysteine and the closing phenylalanine or tryptophan. Fields, in order: D gene, V gene, J gene, clone size, CDR3 DNA, CDR3 protein. The D gene is left open where the match is weak. Size is omitted from some rows. Given values are once, few, many or a class for expanded clones.

TRBD1	TRBV20-1	TRBJ1-3	-	TGCAGTGCTAGACGGACACAGGGGGCTGGAAACACCATATATTTT	CSARRTQGAGNTIYF
TRBD1	TRBV20-1	TRBJ1-6	-	TGCAGTGCTAGAGTCAGGGGGCGCGAGTCCCTCCACTTT	CSARVRGRESLHF
-	TRBV2	TRBJ1-2	-	TGTGCCAGCAGTGAAGGGGGGAAAAGTATTGGCTACACCTTC	CASSEGGKSIGYTF
-	TRBV30	TRBJ1-4	-	TGTGCCTGGAGTACCGGGGCAACTAATGAAAAACTGTTTTTT	CAWSTGATNEKLFF
TRBD2	TRBV15	TRBJ2-5	-	TGTGCCACCAGCAGATCCGGGGGGGAGGAGACCCAGTACTTC	CATSRSGGEETQYF
-	TRBV6-1	TRBJ2-1	-	TGTGCCAGCAGACTCACAATGTCCCAGGCCCCCTACAATGAGCAGTTCTTC	CASRLTMSQAPYNEQFF
-	TRBV19	TRBJ1-5	-	TGTGCCAGCCTGGGGCAGGGAGGATATAGCAATCAGCCCCAGCATTTT	CASLGQGGYSNQPQHF
-	TRBV20-1	TRBJ2-5	few	TGCAGTGCTGGAAACGGGACCCAGTACTTC	CSAGNGTQYF
-	TRBV7-9	TRBJ2-7	few	TGTGCCAGCAGCTACACCGGCGGCGAGCAGTACTTC	CASSYTGGEQYF
-	TRBV20-1	TRBJ2-7	-	TGCAGTGCTAGAGATGGCGGGACAGCCTCCTACGAGCAGTACTTC	CSARDGGTASYEQYF
-	TRBV2	TRBJ1-6	-	TGTGCCAAACGGGGATCTAGTTCACCCCTCCACTTT	CAKRGSSSPLHF
TRBD2	TRBV7-2	TRBJ2-7	medium-sized	TGTGCCAGCAGTGTAGCGGGGACGACCTCCTACGAGCAGTACTTC	CASSVAGTTSYEQYF
-	TRBV5-5	TRBJ1-5	-	TGTGCCAGCAGCTTGTCTGGGAAGAGGAAGCCCCAGCATTTT	CASSLSGKRKPQHF
-	TRBV4-2	TRBJ1-1	many	TGTGCCAGCAGCCAAGATCGGGACTTAAACACTGAAGCTTTCTTT	CASSQDRDLNTEAFF
-	TRBV20-1	TRBJ2-5	many	TGCAGTGCTCCCGAGGGGGGGATGGAGACCCAGTACTTC	CSAPEGGMETQYF
TRBD2	TRBV30	TRBJ2-3	-	TGTGCCTGGAGTGTAGCGGGGGCAGATACGCAGTATTTT	CAWSVAGADTQYF
-	TRBV6-1	TRBJ1-5	many	TGTGCCAGCAGTGGGACACCCTCCGATCAGCCCCAGCATTTT	CASSGTPSDQPQHF
-	TRBV12-3/TRBV12-4	TRBJ1-2	many	TGTGCCAGCAGTTTCAGGAGGGAGGACTATGGCTACACCTTC	CASSFRREDYGYTF
-	TRBV4-3	TRBJ1-3	-	TGCGCCAGCAGCCAAGATATCGGGGTCGGAAACACCATATATTTT	CASSQDIGVGNTIYF
-	TRBV6-6	TRBJ2-2	-	TGTGCCAGCAGTTACTCGAGAGGCGGCGGCGGTTCAGGGGAGCTGTTTTTT	CASSYSRGGGGSGELFF
-	TRBV5-1	TRBJ2-7	few	TGCGCCAGCAGCCTCACAGGGCACGAGCAGTACTTC	CASSLTGHEQYF
-	TRBV24-1	TRBJ2-7	-	TGTGCCACCAGTGATCCACTGGTACACCCCTACGAGCAGTACTTC	CATSDPLVHPYEQYF
TRBD2	TRBV19	TRBJ2-3	many	TGTGCCAGTAGCGACCCCCGGGCTAGCGGGAGTCAAGATACGCAGTATTTT	CASSDPRASGSQDTQYF
TRBD2	TRBV30	TRBJ2-3	few	TGTGCCTGGAGTGTAGAGGGGGTAGCGGGATGGGGTACGCAGTATTTT	CAWSVEGVAGWGTQYF
-	TRBV7-3	TRBJ2-1	many	TGTGCCAGCAGCTTATCAGCGGGCGAGCTCAATGAGCAGTTCTTC	CASSLSAGELNEQFF